The 20 T cell receptor beta chains below were found in one sample sequenced in a study of blood T cells in healthy people across ages (dated by TCRdb to about 2015). Library preparation was by 5' RACE. The instrument given in TCRdb is Illumina HiSeq 2500. The second PCR ran for about 6 to 12 cycles and used a J-beta primer mix along with a sample-barcoded 5' primer. The public sequencing data were trimmed at Q25 with fastp and processed into clonotypes with MiXCR by TCRdb, which kept only in-frame beta chains. Each CDR3 protein appears once, grouped with its most common genes and DNA. This sample is represented by about 1,500,000 distinct CDR3 sequences; 28% of them were singletons. The ten largest clones represent 7.7% of the sample. Sequences were obtained from blood. The receptors were gathered from a woman in her 30s in good health.

This clonotype was detected only a few times. V usage is TRBV4-1 and J usage is TRBJ1-5; D uncertain. V shed 4 bases and J shed 8 bases, with 15 bases lying between them. The CDR3 runs to 14 residues. Germline CDR1 and CDR2: MGHRA and YSYEKL. CDR3 protein: CASSPDGFREPQHF. The CDR3 bases are TGCGCCAGCAGCCCCGACGGGTTCCGAGAGCCCCAGCATTTT.

On this clonotype itself: The junction and the germline gene differ at one end; a read error may be behind it. This sequence joins TRBV29-1 and TRBJ2-7, with TRBD1 identical over 9 bases. Germline loops: CDR1 SQVTM, CDR2 ANQGSEA. This CDR3 contains 12 residues. This CDR3 is CSVATGGYGQYF. CDR3 in DNA: TGCAGCGTTGCTACAGGGGGCTACGGGCAGTACTTC.

The chain has TRBV20-1 and TRBJ2-7; 10 bases line up with TRBD1. CDR3 length: 15 amino acids. V shed 5 bases and J 0 bases; nucleotides not matched to a gene: 7. CDR1 is DFQATT, CDR2 SNEGSKA, per germline (reference sequence). This CDR3 is CSAGTGEGLSYEQYF. CDR3 DNA: TGCAGTGCTGGGACAGGGGAAGGCCTCTCCTACGAGCAGTACTTC.

This clonotype was seen many times. The chain couples TRBV7-9 to TRBJ2-7, with 9 bases lining up with TRBD1. This CDR3 is built from 14 residues. V lost 6 bases and J lost 6; bases outside the gene matches: 9. Germline assignment: CDR1 SEHNR and CDR2 FQNEAQ (reference sequence). CDR3 sequence reads: CASREQGAGGEQYF. CDR3 coding DNA: TGTGCCAGCAGAGAACAGGGGGCTGGGGGCGAGCAGTACTTC.

The J gene is TRBJ2-1, the V gene TRBV24-1; D may be TRBD1 or TRBD2 (5 bases each). The end of the DNA fits TRBJ2-7 better, so the J call may be wrong. Germline V gives CDR1 KGHDR, CDR2 SFDVKD. This CDR3 is built from 15 residues. This CDR3 is CATSSGASSYNEQYF. The CDR3 coding sequence is TGTGCCACCTCCAGTGGGGCTAGCTCCTACAATGAGCAGTACTTC.

This clonotype was seen a few times. The chain employs TRBV20-1 and TRBJ2-2, with 11 bases identical to TRBD2. V trimming: 0 bases; J trimming: 1 base; junction bases outside the gene matches: 10. The length of the CDR3 is 19 residues. Germline V gene data show CDR1 as DFQATT and CDR2 as SNEGSKA (reference sequence). The CDR3 nucleotides read TGCAGTGCTAGAGATCTCACTAGCGGGGGACCCATGAACACCGGGGAGCTGTTTTTT. Translated: CSARDLTSGGPMNTGELFF.

This clonotype was seen many times. The chain has TRBV29-1 and TRBJ2-7, with a weak D call TRBD1 (5 bases). Trimming removed 2 bases at V and 3 bases at J, with 11 bases between. Germline lookup yields CDR1 SQVTM and CDR2 ANQGSEA. This CDR3 comprises 13 residues. CDR3 region: CSVEQGSFYEQYF. CDR3 sequence (DNA): TGCAGCGTTGAACAGGGTAGTTTCTACGAGCAGTACTTC.

The chain carries TRBV7-9 and TRBJ1-5, with a tentative D call TRBD1 (6 bases). V lost 5 bases and J 4 bases, leaving 15 bases between the germline ends. Germline assignment: CDR1 SEHNR and CDR2 FQNEAQ (reference sequence). The CDR3 has 15 residues. The CDR3 nucleotides read TGTGCCAGCAGCCGACACAGGGAAGGAAATCAGCCCCAGCATTTT. Encoded protein: CASSRHREGNQPQHF.

Comment on this clonotype: An end of the junction does not agree with germline; a read error may underlie this. V is TRBV7-2 and J is TRBJ2-7; TRBD2 agrees at 10 bases. Germline CDR1 is SGHTA and CDR2 is FQGNSA. CDR3 size: 16 residues. Here the CDR3 reads CASSLTPGTSAYEQYF. As DNA, the CDR3 is TGTGCCAGTAGCTTGACCCCCGGGACTAGCGCCTATGAGCAGTACTTC.

This clonotype was seen a few times. The rearrangement uses TRBV9 and TRBJ1-1; D unclear. The CDR3 loop spans 12 amino acids. Germline V gives CDR1 SGDLS, CDR2 YYNGEE. V was shortened by 3 bases and J by 2 bases, with 5 bases between the two germline ends. The CDR3 here is CASSALNTEAFF. CDR3 DNA: TGTGCCAGCAGCGCCCTCAACACTGAAGCTTTCTTT.

This clonotype was seen many times. The chain uses TRBV12-3 or TRBV12-4 and TRBJ2-6; D is uncertain. The CDR3 runs to 15 residues. Trimming took 7 bases from V and 0 from J, leaving 10 bases between them. The DNA of the CDR3 is TGTGCCAGCACTACCTGGACCTCTGGGGCCAACGTCCTGACTTTC. As protein: CASTTWTSGANVLTF.

In its sample, this clonotype was seen a few times. The chain is built from TRBV4-1 and TRBJ1-5; D ambiguous. The CDR3 length is 15 residues. Germline lookup yields CDR1 MGHRA and CDR2 YSYEKL. Trimming cost V 3 bases and J 6 bases, with 15 bases left between them. CDR3 sequence (DNA): TGCGCCAGCAGCCATTATCTGGCGAAAAGTCAGCCCCAGCATTTT. Translating it yields CASSHYLAKSQPQHF.

This clonotype was found many times. The chain employs TRBV5-1 and TRBJ2-7, with unresolved D. Germline values: CDR1 SGHRS, CDR2 YFSETQ. V lost 0 bases to trimming and J lost 7 bases, with 14 bases between them. The CDR3 covers 14 residues. The CDR3 sequence: CASSLGGYNNEQYF. The CDR3 DNA follows: TGCGCCAGCAGCTTGGGCGGCTACAACAATGAGCAGTACTTC.

The CDR3 coding sequence is TGCAGTGCTAGAGATGCCAGGGGCCTCGACCATGGCTACACCTTC. Protein product: CSARDARGLDHGYTF. The chain couples TRBV20-1 to TRBJ1-2; tentative D call: TRBD1 (6 bases). V was trimmed by 0 bases and J by 6 bases, leaving 17 bases between them. This CDR3 has 15 amino acids. Germline lookup yields CDR1 DFQATT and CDR2 SNEGSKA (reference sequence).

There are many counts of this clonotype. The V gene is TRBV20-1, the J gene TRBJ2-4; 7 bases are a match to TRBD2. The trim removed 6 bases at V and 8 bases at J, leaving 10 bases unmatched. Germline assignment: CDR1 DFQATT and CDR2 SNEGSKA (reference sequence). This CDR3 is 13 amino acids long. CDR3 nucleotides: TGCAGTGCCCTCGGGGGGTCAGCGGACATTCAGTACTTC. It specifies CSALGGSADIQYF.

On this clonotype itself: At one end the junction does not follow the germline gene, possibly because of a read error. V gene TRBV28 combines with J gene TRBJ2-6; 10 bases fit TRBD1. This CDR3 is built from 20 residues. Germline V gene sequence: CDR1 MDHEN, CDR2 SYDVKM. The CDR3 nucleotides are TGTGCCAGCAGTCTATGGTGGGACAGGGGACCTTCGTCTGGGGCCAACGTCCTGACTTTC. Translating it yields CASSLWWDRGPSSGANVLTF.

This sequence joins TRBV12-3 or TRBV12-4 and TRBJ1-1; no definite D call. Trimming removed 5 bases at V and 0 bases at J, with 10 bases between. The CDR3 consists of 14 residues. The CDR3 reads CASSNGRLNTEAFF. The CDR3, as DNA: TGTGCCAGCAGTAACGGACGGTTGAACACTGAAGCTTTCTTT.

Notes on this clonotype: This sequence may be a read error, since a much larger clone differs from it by one base. This sequence joins TRBV18 and TRBJ2-7; D is perhaps TRBD1 (5 bases). This CDR3 has 13 residues. CDR1 and CDR2 from the germline V gene are KGHSH and LQKENI. V was shortened by 5 bases and J by 6 bases, with 14 bases between the two germline ends. Here the CDR3 DNA reads TGTGCCAGCTCAGCATCACTCCAGGGCGAGCAGTACTTC. Amino acids: CASSASLQGEQYF.

The rearrangement uses TRBV6-2 or TRBV6-3 and TRBJ2-7; 10 bases map to TRBD1. This CDR3 comprises 14 residues. The germline V gene has CDR1 MNHEY and CDR2 SVGEGT. J lost 0 bases, V lost 8 bases, and 4 bases had no gene match. The chain's CDR3 is CASQRDRGSYEQYF. The CDR3 nucleotides are TGTGCCAGCCAACGGGACAGGGGCTCCTACGAGCAGTACTTC.

This clonotype was picked up many times. The chain uses TRBV11-2 and TRBJ2-7; no firm D call. From germline, CDR1 is SGHAT and CDR2 FQNNGV. V was clipped by 1 base and J by 3 bases, with 19 bases between them. The CDR3 consists of 17 residues. CDR3: CASSLVAPDTSGYEQYF. The CDR3 DNA sequence: TGTGCCAGCAGCTTAGTTGCCCCCGACACCTCCGGCTACGAGCAGTACTTC.